The source of this T cell receptor (beta chain) is a study of T cell repertoires in cytomegalovirus infection. TCRdb processed the reads anew with MiXCR; each CDR3 protein has one entry. The sample has 640,000 or so distinct CDR3 sequences; roughly 33% are singletons. Findings of the study overall: People with CMV and the relevant HLA were identified by cumulative public TCR beta family frequency.

Of note for this clonotype: Its antigen is not identified.

The clonotype originates from a human donor in good health (CMV status not recorded). Some clones in this sample may be carry-over from other donors' samples. Sequenced material: cultured PBMCs, taken from culture after CMV antigen stimulation.

The CDR3 sequence: CASSPSLSGSSEQFF. In nucleotides, the CDR3 is TGTGCCAGCAGCCCCTCGCTGAGCGGGAGTAGTGAGCAGTTCTTC. V is TRBV7-2 and J is TRBJ2-1; 8 positions agree with TRBD2. CDR1 is SGHTA and CDR2 is FQGNSA in the germline V gene. With V trimmed by 5 bases and J by 9 bases, 12 bases remained unmatched. The CDR3 has 15 residues. The full variable domain, in which reference TRBV7-2 and TRBJ2-1 provide the parts outside the CDR3, is GAGVSQSPSNKVTEKGKDVELRCDPISGHTALYWYRQSLGQGLEFLIYFQGNSAPDKSGLPSDRFSAERTGGSVSTLTIQRTQQEDSAVYLCASSPSLSGSSEQFFGPGTRLTVL.